Shown below are 26 T cell receptor beta chains from a single sample sequenced in a study of molecular identifiers for immune sequencing clone quantification. TCRdb called the PCR reads again in MiXCR, with one record for every CDR3 protein. This sample yields approximately 590,000 distinct CDR3 sequences, of which roughly 23% are seen a single time; approximately 0.75% belongs to the top ten. Specimen: naive CD8+ T cells from blood, with Jurkat cell RNA spiked in. Subset meaning: FACS-sorted CD8+CD4-CCR7+CD45RA+ naive T cells. These receptors were obtained from a human donor in good health. Some libraries in this study had Jurkat cell RNA spiked in.

In this sample, this clonotype turned up many times. The chain couples TRBV2 to TRBJ2-6; D gene uncertain. Germline lookup yields CDR1 SNHLY and CDR2 FYNNEI. CDR3 length: 16 residues. The germline V and J ends were trimmed by 5 bases and 1 base, with 12 bases remaining between them. For the CDR3, the DNA is TGTGCCAGCAGTAAGGATAAGATTTCTGGGGCCAACGTCCTGACTTTC. It yields the protein CASSKDKISGANVLTF.

Worth noting for this clonotype: A read error may produce the germline difference seen at one junction end. The chain recombines TRBV20-1 with TRBJ1-1; no reliable D call. CDR3 length: 13 residues. The germline gives CDR1 DFQATT, CDR2 SNEGSKA (reference sequence). CDR3 sequence (DNA): TGCAGTGCTAGAGAGGGCCGTTCCACTGCAGCTTTCTTT. It encodes CSAREGRSTAAFF.

This clonotype showed up many times. The genes are TRBV7-9 and TRBJ1-5, with a weak D call TRBD1 (5 bases). Germline CDR1 and CDR2: SEHNR and FQNEAQ (reference sequence). This CDR3 region has 13 residues. Between the trimmed V and J ends, which lost 1 base and 8 bases, there was a span of 9 bases. CDR3 amino acids: CASSLGGSEPQHF. Here the CDR3 DNA reads TGTGCCAGCAGCTTAGGGGGCTCAGAGCCCCAGCATTTT.

About this clonotype itself: A much larger clone differs from this one at a single base, so this may be a read error. V and J are TRBV12-3 or TRBV12-4 and TRBJ2-3; D unresolved. V was clipped by 7 bases and J by 2 bases, with 10 bases between them. The CDR3 totals 13 residues. The CDR3 is CASNPAVTDTQYF. The DNA of the CDR3 is TGTGCCAGCAATCCCGCGGTCACAGATACGCAGTATTTT.

The chain joins TRBV27 to TRBJ1-5; D gene unclear. CDR1 is MNHEY, CDR2 SMNVEV, per germline (reference sequence). The V end was cut by 4 bases, the J end by 3 bases, with 7 bases between. The CDR3 is 13 amino acids. CDR3 protein: CASSWAANQPQHF. The CDR3 nucleotides read TGTGCCAGCAGTTGGGCGGCCAATCAGCCCCAGCATTTT.

The table lists this clonotype with many counts. The CDR3 is CASSFRGIRAETQYF. The CDR3 nucleotides are TGTGCCAGCAGTTTCCGAGGGATTCGGGCAGAGACCCAGTACTTC. The chain combines TRBV28 with TRBJ2-5, with D possibly being TRBD2 (5 bases). Germline V lookup: CDR1 MDHEN, CDR2 SYDVKM. This CDR3 has 15 amino acids. V was clipped by 3 bases and J by 4 bases, with 15 bases between them. The full variable domain, with the rest looked up from reference TRBV28 and TRBJ2-5, is DVKVTQSSRYLVKRTGEKVFLECVQDMDHENMFWYRQDPGLGLRLIYFSYDVKMKEKGDIPEGYSVSREKKERFSLILESASTNQTSMYLCASSFRGIRAETQYFGPGTRLLVL.

This clonotype has a count of ten or more. As DNA, the CDR3 is TGCGCCAGCAGCCTTCGACAGTACAGCTTAAAGGACATTCAGTACTTC. Encoded protein: CASSLRQYSLKDIQYF. The rearrangement links TRBV4-3 to TRBJ2-4; D perhaps matches TRBD1 (5 bases). Trimming removed 4 bases from V and 8 bases from J, with 21 bases in between. This CDR3 is 16 amino acids long. Germline-derived CDR1 and CDR2 are LGHNA and YSLEER.

Concerning this clonotype itself: With a much larger clone just one base away, this may be a read error. V and J are TRBV20-1 and TRBJ2-7; D possibly uses TRBD1 or TRBD2 (6 bases each). Per germline, CDR1 DFQATT and CDR2 SNEGSKA (reference sequence). The CDR3 contains 14 residues. The CDR3 DNA sequence: TGCAGTGCCGGAGGCCGGCAGGGGAGGTACGGGCAGTACTTC. It codes for CSAGGRQGRYGQYF.

This clonotype was counted a few times. The rearrangement uses TRBV29-1 and TRBJ2-1; 11 bases fit TRBD2. Germline lookup yields CDR1 SQVTM and CDR2 ANQGSEA. There are 16 residues in the CDR3. Germline trimming cut 1 base from V and 8 bases from J; bases unmatched to any gene: 10. CDR3 nucleotides: TGCAGCGTTGAAGGGAGAGGGACTAGCGGTTTTGATGAGCAGTTCTTC. Its translation is CSVEGRGTSGFDEQFF.

This clonotype was observed a single time. A much bigger clone sits one base away, suggesting this may be a read error. In DNA form, the CDR3 reads TGCGCCGGCAGCCAAGATCCAGGGCTGGGTGAAAAACTGTTTTTT. Residues: CAGSQDPGLGEKLFF. V and J are TRBV4-3 and TRBJ1-4; perhaps TRBD1 as D (5 bases). The CDR3 totals 15 residues. The germline gives CDR1 LGHNA, CDR2 YSLEER.

Comments on this clonotype: At one of its ends the junction is not consistent with the germline gene, which may arise from a read error. CDR3 DNA: TGTGCCAGCAACCTAGCGGGATTAGGGGACGAGCGGTACTTC. Protein product: CASNLAGLGDERYF. The rearrangement uses TRBV5-3 and TRBJ2-7, with 9 bases fitting TRBD2. TRBV5-3 is treated as an ORF (open reading frame) with a function not yet certain. The CDR3 contains 14 residues.

This clonotype was seen only a few times. The V and J genes are TRBV11-2 and TRBJ1-6; D is unclear. The germline V gene encodes CDR1 SGHAT and CDR2 FQNNGV. Trimming shortened V by 3 bases and J by 8 bases, and 14 bases separated the two germline ends. The CDR3 loop spans 15 amino acids. The chain's CDR3 is CASSFAGRWDSPLHF. CDR3 bases: TGTGCCAGCAGCTTTGCCGGGCGGTGGGATTCACCCCTCCACTTT.

This rearrangement joins TRBV7-9 to TRBJ2-7, with D possibly being TRBD1 (6 bases). Trimming left V 4 bases short and J 3 bases short, with 19 bases between. Looked up from germline, CDR1 is SEHNR and CDR2 is FQNEAQ (reference sequence). This CDR3 is 16 amino acids long. CDR3 residues: CASSSETGLRIYEQYF. The CDR3 nucleotides read TGTGCCAGCAGCTCGGAGACAGGCCTAAGAATCTACGAGCAGTACTTC. Looking up the rest from reference TRBV7-9 and TRBJ2-7 gives the full variable domain: DTGVSQNPRHKITKRGQNVTFRCDPISEHNRLYWYRQTLGQGPEFLTYFQNEAQLEKSRLLSDRFSAERPKGSFSTLEIQRTEQGDSAMYLCASSSETGLRIYEQYFGPGTRLTVT.

The J gene is TRBJ2-1, the V gene TRBV7-8; weak D call: TRBD1 (5 bases). Germline CDR1 reads SGHVS; CDR2 reads FQNEAQ. The CDR3 spans 14 residues. Trimming removed 3 bases at V and 5 bases at J, with 11 bases between. The CDR3 DNA sequence: TGTGCCAGCAGCTTGGAGTGGGGCCACAATGAGCAGTTCTTC. Translating it yields CASSLEWGHNEQFF.

Of note for this clonotype: This may be a read error: a much more frequent sequence differs by one nucleotide. The chain carries TRBV29-1 and TRBJ2-7; TRBD2 matches 12 bases. The germline gives CDR1 SQVTM, CDR2 ANQGSEA. This CDR3 spans 16 amino acids. This CDR3 is CSVAGPGLAGFGERYF. CDR3 DNA: TGCAGCGTTGCAGGACCAGGACTAGCGGGATTCGGCGAGCGGTACTTC.

The gene calls are TRBV19 and TRBJ2-1; 9 bases map to TRBD2. The V gene's germline CDR1 is LNHDA and CDR2 SQIVND (reference sequence). The junction had 7 bases not matched to a gene; V was cut back by 5 bases and J by 5 bases. This CDR3 is 15 amino acids long. In DNA, the CDR3 is TGTGCCAGTAGTTTCCTAGCGGGGAGTAACAATGAGCAGTTCTTC. Its translation: CASSFLAGSNNEQFF.

Only a few counts were recorded for this clonotype. The V call is TRBV19, the J call TRBJ2-3; D is ambiguous. The CDR3 is 17 residues long. Germline V CDR1 and CDR2: LNHDA, SQIVND (reference sequence). The V end lost 5 bases, the J end lost 3 bases, and 21 bases lay between the germline ends. The CDR3 bases are TGTGCCAGTAGTCCTAGGCCGGCAAGCTCACTAACAGATACGCAGTATTTT. Encoded protein: CASSPRPASSLTDTQYF. The full variable domain, its missing parts supplied by reference TRBV19 and TRBJ2-3, is DGGITQSPKYLFRKEGQNVTLSCEQNLNHDAMYWYRQDPGQGLRLIYYSQIVNDFQKGDIAEGYSVSREKKESFPLTVTSAQKNPTAFYLCASSPRPASSLTDTQYFGPGTRLTVL.

Comments on this clonotype: An end of the junction differs from the germline gene, which may be a read error. V and J are TRBV12-3 or TRBV12-4 and TRBJ1-2; D may be TRBD1 (5 bases). This CDR3 contains 14 residues. CDR3 nucleotides: TGTGCCAGGAGTTTTGGGGGGTTGGGCTATGGCTACACCTTC. It translates to CARSFGGLGYGYTF.

This clonotype was seen more than once but under ten times. This chain connects TRBV19 to TRBJ1-5; TRBD1 is a possible D gene (6 bases). The CDR3 has 15 residues. V shed 4 bases and J shed 2 bases, with 12 bases lying between them. Looked up from germline, CDR1 is LNHDA and CDR2 is SQIVND (reference sequence). CDR3 residues: CASSSVGGGNQPQHF. CDR3 in DNA: TGTGCCAGTAGTAGTGTAGGGGGGGGCAATCAGCCCCAGCATTTT.

This clonotype was recorded a few times. The chain is built from TRBV6-2 or TRBV6-3 and TRBJ2-4; the D gene is possibly TRBD2 (5 bases). CDR3 length: 19 residues. Looked up from germline, CDR1 is MNHEY and CDR2 is SVGEGT. V was shortened by 0 bases and J by 3 bases, with 21 bases between the two germline ends. The CDR3 spells CASSYSSSASLTGKNIQYF. DNA of the CDR3: TGTGCCAGCAGTTACTCATCTTCCGCTAGCCTTACGGGCAAAAACATTCAGTACTTC.

This clonotype was seen a handful of times. The chain links TRBV7-8 to TRBJ1-2; tentative D call: TRBD1 (6 bases). This CDR3 region has 15 residues. The germline V gene encodes CDR1 SGHVS and CDR2 FQNEAQ. V gave up 1 base and J gave up 2 bases, with 11 bases separating them. The CDR3 coding sequence is TGTGCCAGCAGCTTAGTGGGGGCAGCCAACTATGGCTACACCTTC. It is translated as CASSLVGAANYGYTF.

Only a few counts were recorded for this clonotype. This chain connects TRBV14 to TRBJ2-7; D not resolved. Per the germline V gene, CDR1 is SGHDN and CDR2 is FVKESK. CDR3 size: 13 residues. V was pared by 2 bases and J by 0 bases, with 5 bases between. The CDR3 loop reads CASSQQSSYEQYF. CDR3 nucleotides: TGTGCCAGCAGCCAACAAAGCTCCTACGAGCAGTACTTC.

This chain connects TRBV7-8 to TRBJ1-4; possible D gene TRBD1, 5 bases. The CDR3 extends over 13 amino acids. Germline CDR1 is SGHVS and CDR2 is FQNEAQ. Trimming cost V 2 bases and J 8 bases, with 9 bases left between them. CDR3 nucleotides: TGTGCCAGCAGCTTAAGCAGGGTCGAAAAACTGTTTTTT. Amino acids: CASSLSRVEKLFF.

This clonotype was seen a few times. The chain employs TRBV7-9 and TRBJ2-2; tentatively, D is TRBD2 (5 bases). With 5 bases removed from V and 1 base from J, the gap between germline ends came to 20 bases. Per germline, CDR1 SEHNR and CDR2 FQNEAQ (reference sequence). The CDR3 is 18 amino acids. CDR3 sequence: CASSPALPGYLNTGELFF. The CDR3 DNA sequence: TGTGCCAGCAGCCCAGCCCTCCCGGGATACTTGAACACCGGGGAGCTGTTTTTT.

The gene calls are TRBV19 and TRBJ2-7, with D possibly being TRBD1 (5 bases). The V end lost 3 bases, the J end lost 2 bases, and 11 bases lay between the germline ends. Germline CDR1 is LNHDA and CDR2 is SQIVND (reference sequence). This CDR3 has 14 amino acids. The CDR3 here is CASSMGHRTYEQYF. The CDR3 bases are TGTGCCAGTAGTATGGGGCACAGGACCTACGAGCAGTACTTC.

This clonotype was seen once. A read error may explain this, as a much larger clone is one base away. The chain joins TRBV30 to TRBJ2-1; D gene ambiguous. Between the trimmed V and J ends, which lost 1 base and 4 bases, there was a span of 8 bases. The germline V gene has CDR1 GTSNPN and CDR2 SVGIG (reference sequence). The CDR3 is 13 amino acids. CDR3 protein: CAWSATDYNEQFF. The CDR3 DNA reads TGTGCCTGGAGTGCCACGGATTACAATGAGCAGTTCTTC. Drawing the rest from reference TRBV30 and TRBJ2-1, the complete variable domain is SQTIHQWPATLVQPVGSPLSLECTVEGTSNPNLYWYRQAAGRGLQLLFYSVGIGQISSEVPQNLSASRPQDRQFILSSKKLLLSDSGFYLCAWSATDYNEQFFGPGTRLTVL.